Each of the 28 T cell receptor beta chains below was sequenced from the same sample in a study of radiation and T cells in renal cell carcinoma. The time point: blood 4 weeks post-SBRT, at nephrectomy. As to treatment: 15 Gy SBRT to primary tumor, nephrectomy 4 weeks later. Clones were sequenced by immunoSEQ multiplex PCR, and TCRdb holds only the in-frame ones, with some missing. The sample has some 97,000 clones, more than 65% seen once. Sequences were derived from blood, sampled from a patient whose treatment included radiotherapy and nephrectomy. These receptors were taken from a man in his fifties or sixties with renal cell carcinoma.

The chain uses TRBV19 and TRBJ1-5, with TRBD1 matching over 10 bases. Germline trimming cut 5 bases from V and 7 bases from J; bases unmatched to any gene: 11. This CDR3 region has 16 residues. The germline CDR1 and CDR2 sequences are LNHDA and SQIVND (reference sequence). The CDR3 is CASSARDRGEGQPQHF. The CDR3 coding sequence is TGTGCCAGTAGTGCCCGGGACAGGGGAGAAGGACAGCCCCAGCATTTT.

CDR3: CASSDSELRDSTGELFF. CDR3 coding DNA: TGTGCCAGCAGTGATTCGGAGCTGAGGGACTCAACCGGGGAGCTGTTTTTT. The chain carries TRBV6-4 and TRBJ2-2; tentatively, D is TRBD2 (6 bases). Per germline, CDR1 MRHNA and CDR2 SNTAGT. CDR3 size: 17 residues. Trimming shortened V by 3 bases and J by 5 bases, and 19 bases separated the two germline ends.

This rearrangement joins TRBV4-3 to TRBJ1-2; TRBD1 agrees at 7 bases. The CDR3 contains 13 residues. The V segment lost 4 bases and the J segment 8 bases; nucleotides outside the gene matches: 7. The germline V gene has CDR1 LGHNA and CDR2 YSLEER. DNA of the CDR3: TGCGCCAGCAGCCTAAACAGGGGAGGCGGCTACACCTTC. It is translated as CASSLNRGGGYTF.

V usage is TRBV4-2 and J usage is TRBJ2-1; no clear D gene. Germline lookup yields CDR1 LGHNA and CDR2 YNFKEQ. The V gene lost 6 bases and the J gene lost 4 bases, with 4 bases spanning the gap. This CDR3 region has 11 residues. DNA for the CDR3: TGTGCCAGCAGTACGTACAATGAGCAGTTCTTC. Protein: CASSTYNEQFF.

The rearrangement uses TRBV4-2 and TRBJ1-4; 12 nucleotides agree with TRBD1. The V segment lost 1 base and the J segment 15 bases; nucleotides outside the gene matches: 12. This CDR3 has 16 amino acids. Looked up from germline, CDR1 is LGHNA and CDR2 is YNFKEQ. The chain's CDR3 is CASSQVSRDRGPKVFF. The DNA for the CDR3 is TGTGCCAGCAGCCAAGTCTCCCGGGACAGGGGGCCGAAGGTGTTTTTT.

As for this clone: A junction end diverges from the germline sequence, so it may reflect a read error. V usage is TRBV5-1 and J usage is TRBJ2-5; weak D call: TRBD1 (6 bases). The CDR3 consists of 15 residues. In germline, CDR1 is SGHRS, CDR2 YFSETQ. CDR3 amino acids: CASSPGRGHQETQYF. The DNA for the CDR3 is TGCGCCAGCAGCCCAGGCAGGGGCCACCAGGAGACCCAGTACTTC. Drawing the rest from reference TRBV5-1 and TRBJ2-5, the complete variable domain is KAGVTQTPRYLIKTRGQQVTLSCSPISGHRSVSWYQQTPGQGLQFLFEYFSETQRNKGNFPGRFSGRQFSNSRSEMNVSTLELGDSALYLCASSPGRGHQETQYFGPGTRLLVL.

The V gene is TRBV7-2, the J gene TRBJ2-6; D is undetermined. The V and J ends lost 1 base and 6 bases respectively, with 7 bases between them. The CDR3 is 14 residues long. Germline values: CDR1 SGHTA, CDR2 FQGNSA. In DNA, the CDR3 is TGTGCCAGCAGCTTAGAGTCGGCGGCCAACGTCCTGACTTTC. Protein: CASSLESAANVLTF.

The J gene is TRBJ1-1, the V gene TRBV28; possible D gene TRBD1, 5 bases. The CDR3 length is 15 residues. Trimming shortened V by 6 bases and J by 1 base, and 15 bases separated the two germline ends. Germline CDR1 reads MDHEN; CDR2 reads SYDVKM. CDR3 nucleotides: TGTGCCAGCAGCGATCCGAGGGGAAGGAACACTGAAGCTTTCTTT. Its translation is CASSDPRGRNTEAFF.

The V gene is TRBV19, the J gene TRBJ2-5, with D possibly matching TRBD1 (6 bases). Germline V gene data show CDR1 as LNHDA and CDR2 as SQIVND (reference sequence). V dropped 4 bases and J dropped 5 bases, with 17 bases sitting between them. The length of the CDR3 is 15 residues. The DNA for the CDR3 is TGTGCCAGTAGTACCCCGGGCAGGGGTGGGGAGACCCAGTACTTC. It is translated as CASSTPGRGGETQYF.

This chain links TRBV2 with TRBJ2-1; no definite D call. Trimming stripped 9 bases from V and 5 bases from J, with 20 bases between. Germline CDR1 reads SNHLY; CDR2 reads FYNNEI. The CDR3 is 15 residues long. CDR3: CASSTTIGEDNEQFF. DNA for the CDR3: TGTGCCAGTAGCACCACGATCGGAGAGGACAATGAGCAGTTCTTC.

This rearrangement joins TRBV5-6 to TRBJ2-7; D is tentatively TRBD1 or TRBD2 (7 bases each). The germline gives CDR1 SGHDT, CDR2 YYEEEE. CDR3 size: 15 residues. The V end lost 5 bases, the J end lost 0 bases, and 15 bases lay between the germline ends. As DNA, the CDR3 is TGTGCCAGCAGATCGCAGGGGGGGTCCTCCTACGAGCAGTACTTC. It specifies CASRSQGGSSYEQYF.

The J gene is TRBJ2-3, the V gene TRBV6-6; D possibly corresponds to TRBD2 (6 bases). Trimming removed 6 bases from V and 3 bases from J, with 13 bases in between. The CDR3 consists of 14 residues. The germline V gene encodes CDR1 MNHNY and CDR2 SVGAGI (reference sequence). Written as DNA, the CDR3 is TGTGCCAGCAGCTCCCCTGCGGGAACAGATACGCAGTATTTT. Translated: CASSSPAGTDTQYF.

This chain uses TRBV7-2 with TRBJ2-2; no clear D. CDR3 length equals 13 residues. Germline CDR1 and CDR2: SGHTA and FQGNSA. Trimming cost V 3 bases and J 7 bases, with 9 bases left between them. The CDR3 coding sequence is TGTGCCAGCAGCTTGAGACAAAACGGGGAGCTGTTTTTT. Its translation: CASSLRQNGELFF.

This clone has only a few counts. The CDR3 spells CASSMGNTEAFF. Here the CDR3 DNA reads TGTGCCAGTAGTATGGGTAACACTGAAGCTTTCTTT. This sequence joins TRBV19 and TRBJ1-1; D is unclear. This CDR3 comprises 12 residues. The ends were cut back, 3 bases at V and 2 bases at J, with 4 bases in the middle. Germline values: CDR1 LNHDA, CDR2 SQIVND (reference sequence). Together with reference TRBV19 and TRBJ1-1, the CDR3 gives the full variable domain: DGGITQSPKYLFRKEGQNVTLSCEQNLNHDAMYWYRQDPGQGLRLIYYSQIVNDFQKGDIAEGYSVSREKKESFPLTVTSAQKNPTAFYLCASSMGNTEAFFGQGTRLTVV.

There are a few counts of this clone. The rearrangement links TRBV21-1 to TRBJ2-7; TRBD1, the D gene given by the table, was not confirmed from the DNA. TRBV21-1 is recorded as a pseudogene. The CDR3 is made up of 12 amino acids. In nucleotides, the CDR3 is TGTGCCAGCAGCCCCCAGGGGGCCGAGCAGTACTTC. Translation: CASSPQGAEQYF.

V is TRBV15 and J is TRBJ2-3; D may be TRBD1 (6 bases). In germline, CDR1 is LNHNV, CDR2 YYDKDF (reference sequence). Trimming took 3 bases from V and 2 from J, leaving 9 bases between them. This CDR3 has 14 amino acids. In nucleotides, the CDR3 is TGTGCCACCAGCAGCCGGGACAACACAGATACGCAGTATTTT. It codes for CATSSRDNTDTQYF.

CDR3 loop: CATWTGGKQFF. DNA for the CDR3: TGTGCCACCTGGACAGGGGGCAAGCAGTTCTTC. The chain couples TRBV27 to TRBJ2-1, with 11 bases aligning to TRBD1. From germline, CDR1 is MNHEY and CDR2 SMNVEV (reference sequence). Unmatched junction bases numbered 4, after V lost 10 bases and J lost 11 bases. The CDR3 length is 11 residues.

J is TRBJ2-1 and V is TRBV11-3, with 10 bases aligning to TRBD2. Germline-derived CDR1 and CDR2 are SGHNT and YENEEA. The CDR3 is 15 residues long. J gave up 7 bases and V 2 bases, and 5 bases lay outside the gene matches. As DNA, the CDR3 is TGTGCCAGCAGCTTAATGAGCGGGAGGGGGAATGAGCAGTTCTTC. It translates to CASSLMSGRGNEQFF.

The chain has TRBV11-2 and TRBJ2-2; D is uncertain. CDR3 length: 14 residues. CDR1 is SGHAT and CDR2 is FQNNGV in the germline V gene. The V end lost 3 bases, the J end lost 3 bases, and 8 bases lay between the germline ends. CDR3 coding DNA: TGTGCCAGCAGCTTCCAGCAGCACACCGGGGAGCTGTTTTTT. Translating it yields CASSFQQHTGELFF.

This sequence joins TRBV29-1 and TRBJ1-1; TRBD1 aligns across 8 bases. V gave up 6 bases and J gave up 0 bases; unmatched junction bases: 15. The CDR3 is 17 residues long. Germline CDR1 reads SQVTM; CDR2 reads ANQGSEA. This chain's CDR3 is CSVALRGRIGMNTEAFF. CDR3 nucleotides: TGCAGCGTCGCCCTCAGGGGGCGAATCGGTATGAACACTGAAGCTTTCTTT. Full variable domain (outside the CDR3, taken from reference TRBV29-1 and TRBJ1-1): SAVISQKPSRDICQRGTSLTIQCQVDSQVTMMFWYRQQPGQSLTLIATANQGSEATYESGFVIDKFPISRPNLTFSTLTVSNMSPEDSSIYLCSVALRGRIGMNTEAFFGQGTRLTVV.

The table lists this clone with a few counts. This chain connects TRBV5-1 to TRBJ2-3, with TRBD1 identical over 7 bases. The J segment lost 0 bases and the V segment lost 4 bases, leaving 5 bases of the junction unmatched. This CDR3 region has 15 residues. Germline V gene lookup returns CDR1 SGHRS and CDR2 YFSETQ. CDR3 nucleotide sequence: TGCGCCAGCAGCCCCGGACAGGTTAGCACAGATACGCAGTATTTT. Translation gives CASSPGQVSTDTQYF.

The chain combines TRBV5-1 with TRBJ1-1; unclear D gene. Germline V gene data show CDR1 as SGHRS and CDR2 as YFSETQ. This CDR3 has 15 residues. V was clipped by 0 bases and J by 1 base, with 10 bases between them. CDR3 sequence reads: CASSLEAAENTEAFF. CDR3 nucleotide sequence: TGCGCCAGCAGCTTGGAGGCAGCCGAGAACACTGAAGCTTTCTTT.

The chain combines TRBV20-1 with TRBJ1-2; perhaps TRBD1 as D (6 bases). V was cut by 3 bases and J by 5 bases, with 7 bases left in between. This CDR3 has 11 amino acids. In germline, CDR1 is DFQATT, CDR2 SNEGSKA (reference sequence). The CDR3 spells CSARRGYGYTF. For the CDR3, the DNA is TGCAGTGCTAGGAGGGGGTATGGCTACACCTTC.

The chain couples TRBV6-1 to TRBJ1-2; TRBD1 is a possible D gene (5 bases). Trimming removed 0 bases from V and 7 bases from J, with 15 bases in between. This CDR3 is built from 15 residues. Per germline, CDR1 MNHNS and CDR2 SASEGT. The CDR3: CASSEAFERGGGYTF. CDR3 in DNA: TGTGCCAGCAGTGAAGCGTTCGAAAGGGGAGGTGGCTACACCTTC.

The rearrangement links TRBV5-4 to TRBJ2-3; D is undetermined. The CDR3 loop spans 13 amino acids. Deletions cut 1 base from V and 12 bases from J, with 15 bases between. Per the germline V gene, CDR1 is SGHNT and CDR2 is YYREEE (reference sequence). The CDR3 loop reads CASSLTTGRSQYF. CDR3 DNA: TGTGCCAGCAGCTTGACGACCGGGCGGTCCCAGTATTTT.

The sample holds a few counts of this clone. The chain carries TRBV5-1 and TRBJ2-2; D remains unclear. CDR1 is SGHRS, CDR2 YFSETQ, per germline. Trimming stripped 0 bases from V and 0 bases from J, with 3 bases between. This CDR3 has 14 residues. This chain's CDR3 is CASSLGPNTGELFF. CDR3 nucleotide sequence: TGCGCCAGCAGCTTGGGGCCGAACACCGGGGAGCTGTTTTTT.

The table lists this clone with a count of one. CDR3 protein: CASSAILAGVSSSYNEQFF. CDR3 DNA sequence: TGTGCCAGCAGCGCAATACTAGCGGGAGTGTCAAGCTCCTACAATGAGCAGTTCTTC. This chain uses TRBV7-8 with TRBJ2-1; 11 nucleotides agree with TRBD2. Germline trimming cut 5 bases from V and 0 bases from J; bases unmatched to any gene: 12. Germline lookup yields CDR1 SGHVS and CDR2 FQNEAQ. The CDR3 loop spans 19 amino acids.

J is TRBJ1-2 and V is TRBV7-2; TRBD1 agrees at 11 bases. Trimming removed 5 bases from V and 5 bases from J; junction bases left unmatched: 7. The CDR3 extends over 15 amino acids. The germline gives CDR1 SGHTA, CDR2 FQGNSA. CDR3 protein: CASSERTGGLYGYTF. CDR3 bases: TGTGCCAGCAGCGAGAGGACAGGGGGCTTGTATGGCTACACCTTC.